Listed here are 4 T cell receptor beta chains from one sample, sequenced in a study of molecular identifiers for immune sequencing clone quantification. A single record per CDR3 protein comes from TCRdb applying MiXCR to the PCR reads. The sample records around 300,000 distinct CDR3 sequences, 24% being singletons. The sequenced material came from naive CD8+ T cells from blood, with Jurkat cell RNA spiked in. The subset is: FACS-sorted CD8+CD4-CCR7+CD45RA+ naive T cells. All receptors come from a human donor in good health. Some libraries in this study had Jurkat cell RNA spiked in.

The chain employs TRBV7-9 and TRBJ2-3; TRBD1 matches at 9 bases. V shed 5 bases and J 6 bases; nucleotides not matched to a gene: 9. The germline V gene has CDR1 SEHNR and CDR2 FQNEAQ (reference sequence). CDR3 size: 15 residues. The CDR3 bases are TGTGCCAGCAGCCCCGGACAGGGGAATAGGGATACGCAGTATTTT. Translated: CASSPGQGNRDTQYF.

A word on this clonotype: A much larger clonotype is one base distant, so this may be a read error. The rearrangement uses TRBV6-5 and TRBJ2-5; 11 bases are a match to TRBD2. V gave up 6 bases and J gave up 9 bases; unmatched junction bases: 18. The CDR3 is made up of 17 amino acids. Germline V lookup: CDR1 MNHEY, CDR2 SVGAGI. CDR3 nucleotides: TGTGCCAGCAGCCGCGGCCAACTAGCGGGAGTCGGGGAGCCCCAGTACTTC. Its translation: CASSRGQLAGVGEPQYF.

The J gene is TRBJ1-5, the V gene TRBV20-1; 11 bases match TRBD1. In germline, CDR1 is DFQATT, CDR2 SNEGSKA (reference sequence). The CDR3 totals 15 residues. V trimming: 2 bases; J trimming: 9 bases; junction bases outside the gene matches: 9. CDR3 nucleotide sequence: TGCAGTGCTAGACCCCGCGGACAGGGGGCGCCGCCCCAGCATTTT. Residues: CSARPRGQGAPPQHF.

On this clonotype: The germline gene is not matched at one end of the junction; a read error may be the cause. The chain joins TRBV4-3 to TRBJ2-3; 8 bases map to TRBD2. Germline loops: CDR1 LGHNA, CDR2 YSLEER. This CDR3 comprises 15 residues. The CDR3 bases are TGCGCCAGCAGCCCACATCTAGCGGGCACAGGTACGCAGTATTTT. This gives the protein CASSPHLAGTGTQYF.